What follows are 14 T cell receptor beta chains derived from one specimen sequenced in a study of beta chain features in type 1 diabetes. The isolated RNA, all of it, was reverse transcribed, so expressed TCRB transcripts were what got sequenced. Sequencing used immunoSEQ multiplex PCR; TCRdb keeps in-frame clones, though not all of them. The data show approximately 90,000 clones, roughly 31% seen once. The sample consisted of stem cell memory CD4+ T cells from blood. The receptors stem from a woman younger than 35 in good health.

The rearrangement uses TRBV6-5 and TRBJ2-3, with TRBD1 identical over 7 bases. CDR1 is MNHEY and CDR2 is SVGAGI in the germline V gene. J lost 7 bases, V lost 2 bases, and 9 bases had no gene match. The CDR3 runs to 15 residues. The CDR3 coding sequence is TGTGCCAGCAGTTACACCCTGACAGGGTCTAATACGCAGTATTTT. Translating gives CASSYTLTGSNTQYF.

The chain couples TRBV30 to TRBJ1-1, with a possible D match to TRBD1 (6 bases). Trimming took 3 bases from V and 5 from J, leaving 13 bases between them. The length of the CDR3 is 13 residues. In germline, CDR1 is GTSNPN, CDR2 SVGIG (reference sequence). The CDR3 DNA reads TGTGCCTGGAGCAGGGGAAGTGGTACTGAAGCTTTCTTT. Translating it yields CAWSRGSGTEAFF.

In DNA form, the CDR3 reads TGTGCTAGTGGTGAGATGACAGGGTCCTACGAGCAGTACTTC. Protein product: CASGEMTGSYEQYF. The rearrangement uses TRBV12-5 and TRBJ2-7, with 7 positions matching TRBD1. In germline, CDR1 is LGHNT, CDR2 FRNRAP. J gave up 1 base and V 5 bases, and 5 bases lay outside the gene matches. The CDR3 is 14 residues long.

This clone was counted only a few times. The chain couples TRBV20-1 to TRBJ1-1, with D unclear. Trimming pared 3 bases from V and 2 bases from J, leaving 4 bases between. The length of the CDR3 is 11 residues. Germline V CDR1 and CDR2: DFQATT, SNEGSKA (reference sequence). CDR3 bases: TGCAGTGCTAGTGGCAACACTGAAGCTTTCTTT. Protein product: CSASGNTEAFF.

The chain links TRBV5-6 to TRBJ1-1, with unresolved D. The ends were cut back, 0 bases at V and 4 bases at J, with 10 bases in the middle. CDR3 size: 14 residues. Germline lookup yields CDR1 SGHDT and CDR2 YYEEEE. The CDR3 sequence is CASSLGAGLTEAFF. As DNA, the CDR3 is TGTGCCAGCAGCTTGGGCGCAGGTCTCACTGAAGCTTTCTTT.

This clone has a count of ten or more. The rearrangement uses TRBV19 and TRBJ2-2; D is unclear. Per germline, CDR1 LNHDA and CDR2 SQIVND (reference sequence). The CDR3 has 15 amino acids. Trimming shortened V by 5 bases and J by 0 bases, and 10 bases separated the two germline ends. CDR3 amino acids: CASSPTSTNTGELFF. In DNA form, the CDR3 reads TGTGCCAGTAGTCCGACATCTACGAACACCGGGGAGCTGTTTTTT.

This clone was found a few times. This specimen includes other DNA sequences encoding the same CDR3. The chain combines TRBV7-2 with TRBJ2-7; no reliable D call. There are 14 residues in the CDR3. CDR1 and CDR2 from the germline V gene are SGHTA and FQGNSA. Trimming took 0 bases from V and 1 from J, leaving 7 bases between them. The CDR3 loop reads CASSLAGRSYEQYF. CDR3 DNA: TGTGCCAGCAGCTTAGCGGGCAGGTCCTACGAGCAGTACTTC.

This clone was picked up a small number of times. V usage is TRBV5-1 and J usage is TRBJ2-3, with TRBD2 matching 7 bases. Per germline, CDR1 SGHRS and CDR2 YFSETQ. The CDR3 is 14 amino acids. V trimming: 4 bases; J trimming: 4 bases; junction bases outside the gene matches: 6. CDR3 residues: CASSVGGVADTQYF. DNA for the CDR3: TGCGCCAGCAGCGTTGGGGGGGTCGCAGATACGCAGTATTTT.

Here the CDR3 reads CASSPRQGHQPQHF. The DNA of the CDR3 is TGTGCCAGCAGTCCTCGACAGGGGCATCAGCCCCAGCATTTT. The chain uses TRBV2 and TRBJ1-5; 8 positions agree with TRBD1. Losses at the gene ends were 5 bases for V and 5 bases for J; bases not matched to a gene: 5. CDR1 and CDR2 from the germline V gene are SNHLY and FYNNEI. This CDR3 comprises 14 residues.

This CDR3 reads CASILMGQGAGELFF. In DNA, the CDR3 is TGTGCCAGCATCCTTATGGGACAAGGGGCCGGGGAGCTGTTTTTT. The V gene is TRBV7-2, the J gene TRBJ2-2, with TRBD1 as a possible D gene (6 bases). The CDR3 extends over 15 amino acids. V was trimmed by 7 bases and J by 6 bases, leaving 18 bases between them. Germline values: CDR1 SGHTA, CDR2 FQGNSA. Using reference TRBV7-2 and TRBJ2-2 for the parts outside the CDR3, the full variable domain is GAGVSQSPSNKVTEKGKDVELRCDPISGHTALYWYRQSLGQGLEFLIYFQGNSAPDKSGLPSDRFSAERTGGSVSTLTIQRTQQEDSAVYLCASILMGQGAGELFFGEGSRLTVL.

This clone was counted a single time. The chain employs TRBV4-1 and TRBJ2-1; no firm D call. CDR3 size: 13 residues. The V and J ends lost 1 base and 10 bases respectively, with 11 bases between them. CDR1 is MGHRA and CDR2 is YSYEKL in the germline V gene. CDR3 region: CASSQAPLGEQFF. In nucleotides, the CDR3 is TGCGCCAGCAGCCAAGCCCCGCTGGGCGAGCAGTTCTTC.

This clone was observed many times. The chain recombines TRBV29-1 with TRBJ1-2; D is unclear. The CDR3 loop spans 14 amino acids. Trimming shortened V by 0 bases and J by 2 bases, and 10 bases separated the two germline ends. Germline CDR1 SQVTM, CDR2 ANQGSEA. CDR3 in DNA: TGCAGCGTTGAAGATCGAGCGGCGAACTATGGCTACACCTTC. It encodes CSVEDRAANYGYTF.

The chain employs TRBV9 and TRBJ1-1; TRBD1 matches 9 bases. V was clipped by 3 bases and J by 0 bases; unmatched bases: 6. Germline V gene data show CDR1 as SGDLS and CDR2 as YYNGEE. The CDR3 sequence is 16 residues long. The CDR3 DNA sequence: TGTGCCAGCAGCGCGGGACAGGGAGGTCTGAACACTGAAGCTTTCTTT. Protein product: CASSAGQGGLNTEAFF.

This clone turned up a few times. V gene TRBV4-1 combines with J gene TRBJ2-5; D is possibly TRBD2 (6 bases). CDR3 size: 13 residues. Trimming cost V 4 bases and J 4 bases, with 10 bases left between them. Germline assignment: CDR1 MGHRA and CDR2 YSYEKL. The CDR3 DNA is TGCGCCAGCAGCCTCACGGGAGTAGAGACCCAGTACTTC. It specifies CASSLTGVETQYF.